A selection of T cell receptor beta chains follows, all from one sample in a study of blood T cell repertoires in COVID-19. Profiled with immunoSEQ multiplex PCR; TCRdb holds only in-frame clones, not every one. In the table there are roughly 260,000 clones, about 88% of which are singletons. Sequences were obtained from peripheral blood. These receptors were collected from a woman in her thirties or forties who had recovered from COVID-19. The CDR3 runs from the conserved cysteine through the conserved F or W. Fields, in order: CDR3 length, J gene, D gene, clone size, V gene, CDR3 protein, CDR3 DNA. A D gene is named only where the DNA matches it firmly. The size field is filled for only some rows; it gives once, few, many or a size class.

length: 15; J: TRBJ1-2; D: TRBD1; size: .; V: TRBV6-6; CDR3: CASSYGQGRNYGYTF; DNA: TGTGCCAGCAGTTACGGACAGGGCCGGAACTATGGCTACACCTTC
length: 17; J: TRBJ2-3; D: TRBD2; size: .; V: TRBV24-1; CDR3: CATSAGTSGVTGDTQYF; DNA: TGTGCCACCAGTGCCGGTACTAGCGGAGTGACGGGAGATACGCAGTATTTT
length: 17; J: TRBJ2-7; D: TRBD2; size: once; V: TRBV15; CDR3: CATSRAMVAGDGYEQYF; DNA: TGTGCCACCAGCAGAGCGATGGTAGCGGGGGACGGGTACGAGCAGTACTTC
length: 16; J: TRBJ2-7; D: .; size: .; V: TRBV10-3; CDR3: CAISEPGQRSSYEQYF; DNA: TGTGCCATCAGTGAGCCTGGACAGCGGAGCTCCTACGAGCAGTACTTC
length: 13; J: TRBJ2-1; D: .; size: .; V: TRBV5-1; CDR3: CASSFDSNNEQFF; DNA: TGCGCCAGCAGCTTTGATAGCAACAATGAGCAGTTCTTC
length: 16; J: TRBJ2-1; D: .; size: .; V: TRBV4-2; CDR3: CASSHSNSPSYNEQFF; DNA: TGTGCCAGCAGCCATTCTAACTCCCCCTCCTACAATGAGCAGTTCTTC
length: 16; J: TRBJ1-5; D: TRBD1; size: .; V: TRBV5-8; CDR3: CASSRGQVVGNQPQHF; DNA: TGTGCCAGCAGCCGCGGACAGGTTGTCGGCAATCAGCCCCAGCATTTT
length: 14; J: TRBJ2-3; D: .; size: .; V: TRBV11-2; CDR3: CASSLAAGTDTQYF; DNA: TGTGCCAGCAGCTTAGCTGCGGGCACAGATACGCAGTATTTT
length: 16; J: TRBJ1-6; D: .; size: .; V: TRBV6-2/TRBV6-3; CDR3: CASSPDGSSYNSPLHF; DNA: TGTGCCAGCAGCCCGGACGGGAGCTCCTATAATTCACCCCTCCACTTT
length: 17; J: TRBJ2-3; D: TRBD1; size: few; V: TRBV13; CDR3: CASSPDPTGGSTDTQYF; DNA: TGTGCCAGCAGCCCCGATCCGACAGGGGGTAGCACAGATACGCAGTATTTT
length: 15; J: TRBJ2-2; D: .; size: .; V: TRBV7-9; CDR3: CASSTTLQGSGELFF; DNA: TGTGCCAGCAGCACAACTCTACAGGGTTCCGGGGAGCTGTTTTTT
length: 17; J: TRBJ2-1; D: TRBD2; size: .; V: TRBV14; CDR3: CASSPQRTSTGLNEQFF; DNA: TGTGCCAGCAGCCCTCAAAGGACTAGCACGGGGCTTAATGAGCAGTTCTTC
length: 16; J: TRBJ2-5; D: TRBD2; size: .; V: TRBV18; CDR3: CASSPPASGGRETQYF; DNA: TGTGCCAGCTCACCACCGGCTAGCGGGGGTCGGGAGACCCAGTACTTC
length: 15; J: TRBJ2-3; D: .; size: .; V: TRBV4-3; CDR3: CASSQDGGRTDTQYF; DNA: TGCGCCAGCAGCCAAGACGGGGGTCGCACAGATACGCAGTATTTT
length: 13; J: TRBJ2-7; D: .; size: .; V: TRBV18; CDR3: CASSPGSSYEQYF; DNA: TGTGCCAGCTCACCCGGGAGCTCCTACGAGCAGTACTTC
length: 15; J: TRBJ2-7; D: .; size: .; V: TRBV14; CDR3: CASSQLVGTPYEQYF; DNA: TGTGCCAGCAGCCAGTTAGTCGGGACACCCTACGAGCAGTACTTC
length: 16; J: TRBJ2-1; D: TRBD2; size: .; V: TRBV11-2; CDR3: CASSIPSGRAVNEQFF; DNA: TGTGCCAGCAGCATCCCCAGCGGGAGGGCCGTGAATGAGCAGTTCTTC
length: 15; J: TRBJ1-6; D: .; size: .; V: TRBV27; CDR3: CASSLYPREGSPLHF; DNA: TGTGCCAGCAGTTTATATCCCAGGGAGGGTTCACCCCTCCACTTT
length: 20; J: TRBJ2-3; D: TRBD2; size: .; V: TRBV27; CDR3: CASSPRGLAGGPRIRDTQYF; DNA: TGTGCCAGCAGTCCTAGGGGACTAGCGGGGGGACCGAGGATTCGAGATACGCAGTATTTT
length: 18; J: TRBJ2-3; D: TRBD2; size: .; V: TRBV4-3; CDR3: CASSQANSGRGSTDTQYF; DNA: TGCGCCAGCAGCCAAGCCAATAGCGGGAGGGGTAGCACAGATACGCAGTATTTT
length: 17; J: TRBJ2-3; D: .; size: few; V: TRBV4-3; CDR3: CASSPGGSPSGTDTQYF; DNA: TGCGCCAGCAGCCCGGGCGGGTCCCCCTCGGGCACAGATACGCAGTATTTT
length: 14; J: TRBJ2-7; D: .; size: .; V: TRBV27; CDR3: CASREQGRPYEQYF; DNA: TGTGCCAGCCGCGAACAGGGAAGGCCCTACGAGCAGTACTTC
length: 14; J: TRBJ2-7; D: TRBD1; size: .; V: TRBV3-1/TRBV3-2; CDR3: CASSQFAQGIEQYF; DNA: TGTGCCAGCAGCCAATTCGCACAGGGGATCGAGCAGTACTTC
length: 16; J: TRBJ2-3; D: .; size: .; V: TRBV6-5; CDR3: CASSYGSGGRTDTQYF; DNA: TGTGCCAGCAGTTACGGGTCCGGGGGTCGCACAGATACGCAGTATTTT
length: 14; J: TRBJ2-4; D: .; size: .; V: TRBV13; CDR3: CASSLESDRSIQYF; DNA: TGTGCCAGCAGCTTAGAATCCGATAGGAGCATTCAGTACTTC
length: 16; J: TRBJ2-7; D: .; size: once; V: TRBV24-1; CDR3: CATRERKLAGFYEQYF; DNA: TGTGCCACCAGAGAACGGAAATTGGCGGGGTTCTACGAGCAGTACTTC
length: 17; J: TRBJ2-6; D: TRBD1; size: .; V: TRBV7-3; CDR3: CASSRGQGRSGANVLTF; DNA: TGTGCCAGCAGCCGAGGACAGGGGAGGTCTGGGGCCAACGTCCTGACTTTC
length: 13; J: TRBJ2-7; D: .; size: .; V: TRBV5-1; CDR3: CASSLTDSYEQYF; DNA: TGCGCCAGCAGCCTTACAGATTCCTACGAGCAGTACTTC
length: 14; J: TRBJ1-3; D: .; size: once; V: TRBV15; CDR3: CATRDQDSGNTIYF; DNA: TGTGCCACCCGGGATCAAGATTCTGGAAACACCATATATTTT
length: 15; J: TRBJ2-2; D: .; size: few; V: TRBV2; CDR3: CASSEPGTNTGELFF; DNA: TGTGCCAGCAGTGAGCCGGGGACGAACACCGGGGAGCTGTTTTTT
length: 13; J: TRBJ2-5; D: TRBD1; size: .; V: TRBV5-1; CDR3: CASSATGAETQYF; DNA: TGCGCCAGCAGCGCGACAGGGGCGGAGACCCAGTACTTC
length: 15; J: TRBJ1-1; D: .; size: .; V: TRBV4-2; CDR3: CASSQIEGGDTEAFF; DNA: TGTGCCAGCAGCCAAATAGAGGGGGGGGACACTGAAGCTTTCTTT
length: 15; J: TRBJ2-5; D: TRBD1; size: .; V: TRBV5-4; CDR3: CASSWPGQEGETQYF; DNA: TGTGCCAGCAGCTGGCCGGGACAGGAGGGAGAGACCCAGTACTTC
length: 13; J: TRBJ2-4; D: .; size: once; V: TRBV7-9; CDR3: CASSLVGRDIQYF; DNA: TGTGCCAGCAGCTTAGTGGGGCGAGACATTCAGTACTTC
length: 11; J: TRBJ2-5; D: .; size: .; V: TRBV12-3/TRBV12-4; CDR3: CASSIQETQYF; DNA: TGTGCCAGCAGCATCCAAGAGACCCAGTACTTC
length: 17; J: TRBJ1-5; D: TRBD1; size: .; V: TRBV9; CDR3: CASSTGQGALGNQPQHF; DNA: TGTGCCAGCAGCACCGGACAGGGGGCTTTGGGCAATCAGCCCCAGCATTTT
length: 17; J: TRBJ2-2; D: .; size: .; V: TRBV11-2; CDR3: CASSLILAGAFTGELFF; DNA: TGTGCCAGCAGCTTAATTCTGGCGGGGGCCTTCACCGGGGAGCTGTTTTTT
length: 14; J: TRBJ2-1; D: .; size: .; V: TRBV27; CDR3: CASSLGLPRGEQFF; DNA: TGTGCCAGCAGTCTCGGGCTGCCCCGGGGTGAGCAGTTCTTC
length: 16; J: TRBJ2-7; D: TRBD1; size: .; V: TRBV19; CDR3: CASTPRRGTGSYEQYF; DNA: TGTGCCAGTACTCCCAGACGGGGGACAGGGAGTTACGAGCAGTACTTC
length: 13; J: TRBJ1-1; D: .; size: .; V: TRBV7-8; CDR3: CASSYRGDTEAFF; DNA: TGTGCCAGCAGCTACCGCGGGGACACTGAAGCTTTCTTT
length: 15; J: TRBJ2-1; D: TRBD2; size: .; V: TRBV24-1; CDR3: CATSDLSSGRGEQFF; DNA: TGTGCCACCAGTGATTTGAGTAGCGGGAGGGGTGAGCAGTTCTTC
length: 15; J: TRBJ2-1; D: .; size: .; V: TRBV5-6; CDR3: CASSLLKMAVGEQFF; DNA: TGTGCCAGCAGCTTGCTTAAAATGGCCGTCGGGGAGCAGTTCTTC
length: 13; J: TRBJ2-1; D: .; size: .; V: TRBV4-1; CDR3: CASSQAISGEAFF; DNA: TGCGCCAGCAGCCAAGCCATTTCAGGTGAAGCGTTCTTC
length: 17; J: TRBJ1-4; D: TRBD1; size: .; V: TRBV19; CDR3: CASSAGPRQGINEKLFF; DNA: TGTGCCAGTAGCGCGGGGCCCCGACAGGGAATTAATGAAAAACTGTTTTTT
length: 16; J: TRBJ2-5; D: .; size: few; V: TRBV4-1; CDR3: CASSQDPSWLVGTQYF; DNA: TGCGCCAGCAGCCAAGATCCTAGCTGGTTAGTGGGGACCCAGTACTTC
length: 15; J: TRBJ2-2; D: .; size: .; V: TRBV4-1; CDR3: CASSHKGGGTGELFF; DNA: TGCGCCAGCAGCCACAAGGGAGGGGGGACCGGGGAGCTGTTTTTT
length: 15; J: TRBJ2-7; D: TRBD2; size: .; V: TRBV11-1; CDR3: CASSTSLAGAYEQYF; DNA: TGTGCCAGCAGCACATCACTAGCGGGGGCCTACGAGCAGTACTTC
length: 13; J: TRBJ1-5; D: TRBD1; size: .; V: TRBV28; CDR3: CASRGTGKQPQHF; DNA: TGTGCCAGCAGGGGGACAGGGAAACAGCCCCAGCATTTT
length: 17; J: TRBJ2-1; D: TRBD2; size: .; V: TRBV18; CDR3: CASSPDKFLAGGGEQFF; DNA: TGTGCCAGCTCACCGGACAAGTTTCTAGCGGGAGGGGGTGAGCAGTTCTTC